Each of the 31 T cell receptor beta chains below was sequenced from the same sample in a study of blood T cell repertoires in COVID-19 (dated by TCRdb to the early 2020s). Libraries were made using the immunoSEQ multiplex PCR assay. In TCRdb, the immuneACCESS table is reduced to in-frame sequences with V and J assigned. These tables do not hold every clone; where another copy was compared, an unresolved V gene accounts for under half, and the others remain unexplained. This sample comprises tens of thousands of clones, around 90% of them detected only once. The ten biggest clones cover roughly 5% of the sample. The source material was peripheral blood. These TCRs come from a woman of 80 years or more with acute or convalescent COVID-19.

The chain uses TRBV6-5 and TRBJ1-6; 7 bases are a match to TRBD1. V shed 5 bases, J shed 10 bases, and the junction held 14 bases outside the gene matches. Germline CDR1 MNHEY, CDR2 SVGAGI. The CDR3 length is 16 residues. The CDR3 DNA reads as TGTGCCAGCAGTAACTGGGACAGTGGGACGAAGTCACCCCTCCACTTT. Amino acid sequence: CASSNWDSGTKSPLHF.

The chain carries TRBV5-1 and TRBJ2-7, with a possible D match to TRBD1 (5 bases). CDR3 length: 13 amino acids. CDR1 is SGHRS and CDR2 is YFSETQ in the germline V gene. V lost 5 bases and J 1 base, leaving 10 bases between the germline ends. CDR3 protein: CASRPTVSYEQYF. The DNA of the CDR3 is TGCGCCAGCAGGCCGACAGTTTCCTACGAGCAGTACTTC.

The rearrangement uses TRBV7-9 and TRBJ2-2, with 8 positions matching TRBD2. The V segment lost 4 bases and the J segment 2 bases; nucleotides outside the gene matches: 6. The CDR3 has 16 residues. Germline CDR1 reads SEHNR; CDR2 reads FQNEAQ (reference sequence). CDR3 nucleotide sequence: TGTGCCAGCAGCTCTCGGACTAGCATCAACACCGGGGAGCTGTTTTTT. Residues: CASSSRTSINTGELFF.

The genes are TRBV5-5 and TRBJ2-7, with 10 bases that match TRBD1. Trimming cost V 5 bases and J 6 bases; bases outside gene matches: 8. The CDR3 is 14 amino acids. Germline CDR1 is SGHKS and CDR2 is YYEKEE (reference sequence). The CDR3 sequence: CASSNPGQGSEQYF. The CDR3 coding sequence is TGTGCCAGCAGTAATCCGGGACAGGGGTCCGAGCAGTACTTC.

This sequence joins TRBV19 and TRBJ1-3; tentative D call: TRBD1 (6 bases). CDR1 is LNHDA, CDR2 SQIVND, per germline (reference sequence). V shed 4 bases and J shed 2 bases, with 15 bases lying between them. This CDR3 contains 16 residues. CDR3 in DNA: TGTGCCAGTAGTACCCTCGCCGGGACACCTGGAAACACCATATATTTT. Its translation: CASSTLAGTPGNTIYF.

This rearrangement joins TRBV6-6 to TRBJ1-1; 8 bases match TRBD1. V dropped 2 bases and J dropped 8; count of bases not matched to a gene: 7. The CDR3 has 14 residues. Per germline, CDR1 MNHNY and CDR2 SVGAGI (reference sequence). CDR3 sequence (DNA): TGTGCCAGCAGTTACACAGGGGGATGGATAGAAGCTTTCTTT. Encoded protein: CASSYTGGWIEAFF.

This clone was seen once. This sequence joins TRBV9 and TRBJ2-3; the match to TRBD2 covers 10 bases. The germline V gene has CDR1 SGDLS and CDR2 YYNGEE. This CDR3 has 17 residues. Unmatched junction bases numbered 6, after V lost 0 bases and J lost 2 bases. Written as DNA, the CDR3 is TGTGCCAGCAGCGTAGGTCCTAGCGGGGGAATCACAGATACGCAGTATTTT. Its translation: CASSVGPSGGITDTQYF.

For the CDR3, the DNA is TGTGCCAGCAGTTTAGCCCCGGCGGGGGCCTATGGCTACACCTTC. Its translation: CASSLAPAGAYGYTF. The chain has TRBV27 and TRBJ1-2, with a tentative D call TRBD1 (6 bases). Germline V CDR1 and CDR2: MNHEY, SMNVEV (reference sequence). CDR3 length: 15 residues. Trimming removed 2 bases from V and 4 bases from J, with 14 bases in between.

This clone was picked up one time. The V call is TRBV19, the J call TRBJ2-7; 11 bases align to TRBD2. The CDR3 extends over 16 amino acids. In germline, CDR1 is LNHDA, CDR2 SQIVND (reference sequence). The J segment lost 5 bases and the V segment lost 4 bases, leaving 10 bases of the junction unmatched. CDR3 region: CASSKRLGTSGDEQYF. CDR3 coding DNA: TGTGCCAGTAGTAAACGACTCGGGACTAGCGGCGACGAGCAGTACTTC.

The CDR3 sequence: CASSQGQGGTEAFF. DNA for the CDR3: TGCGCCAGCAGCCAGGGACAGGGAGGCACTGAAGCTTTCTTT. The rearrangement uses TRBV5-1 and TRBJ1-1; 9 positions agree with TRBD1. Germline V CDR1 and CDR2: SGHRS, YFSETQ. The junction had 5 bases not matched to a gene; V was cut back by 4 bases and J by 4 bases. The CDR3 extends over 14 amino acids.

CDR3 DNA: TGTGCCAGTAGTATACTTTTTGGCAATCAGCCCCAGCATTTT. Amino acid sequence: CASSILFGNQPQHF. The chain couples TRBV19 to TRBJ1-5; no definite D call. Trimming stripped 2 bases from V and 2 bases from J, with 7 bases between. Germline V gene data show CDR1 as LNHDA and CDR2 as SQIVND (reference sequence). The length of the CDR3 is 14 residues. Complete variable domain (other parts from reference TRBV19 and TRBJ1-5): DGGITQSPKYLFRKEGQNVTLSCEQNLNHDAMYWYRQDPGQGLRLIYYSQIVNDFQKGDIAEGYSVSREKKESFPLTVTSAQKNPTAFYLCASSILFGNQPQHFGDGTRLSIL.

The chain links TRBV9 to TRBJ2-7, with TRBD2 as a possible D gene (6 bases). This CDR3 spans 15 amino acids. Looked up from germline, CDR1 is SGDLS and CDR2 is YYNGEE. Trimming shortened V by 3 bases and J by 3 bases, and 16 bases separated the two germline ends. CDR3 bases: TGTGCCAGCAGCGCCACTGCGGGACCAAACTACGAGCAGTACTTC. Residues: CASSATAGPNYEQYF.

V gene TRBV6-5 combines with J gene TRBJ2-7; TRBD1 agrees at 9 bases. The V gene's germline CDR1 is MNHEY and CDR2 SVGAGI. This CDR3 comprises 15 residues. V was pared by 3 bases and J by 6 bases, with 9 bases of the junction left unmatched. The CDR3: CASSYQGGQGGEQYF. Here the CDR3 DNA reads TGTGCCAGCAGTTATCAGGGGGGACAGGGCGGCGAGCAGTACTTC.

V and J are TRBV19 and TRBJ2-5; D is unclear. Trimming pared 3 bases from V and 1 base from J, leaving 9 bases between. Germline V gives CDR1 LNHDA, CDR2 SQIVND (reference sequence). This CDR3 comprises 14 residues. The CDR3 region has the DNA TGTGCCAGTAGTATCCCCCAGTCCCAAGAGACCCAGTACTTC. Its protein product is CASSIPQSQETQYF.

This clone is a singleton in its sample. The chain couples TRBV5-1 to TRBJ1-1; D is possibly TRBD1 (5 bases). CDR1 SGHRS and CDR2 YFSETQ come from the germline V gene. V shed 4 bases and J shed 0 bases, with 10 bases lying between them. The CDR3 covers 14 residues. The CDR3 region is CASSTDSMNTEAFF. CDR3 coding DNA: TGCGCCAGCAGCACTGACAGCATGAACACTGAAGCTTTCTTT.

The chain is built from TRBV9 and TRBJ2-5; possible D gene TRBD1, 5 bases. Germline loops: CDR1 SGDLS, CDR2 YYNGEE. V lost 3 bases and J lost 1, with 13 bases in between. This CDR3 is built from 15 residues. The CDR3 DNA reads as TGTGCCAGCAGCGACGGGCGGACACCCCAAGAGACCCAGTACTTC. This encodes CASSDGRTPQETQYF.

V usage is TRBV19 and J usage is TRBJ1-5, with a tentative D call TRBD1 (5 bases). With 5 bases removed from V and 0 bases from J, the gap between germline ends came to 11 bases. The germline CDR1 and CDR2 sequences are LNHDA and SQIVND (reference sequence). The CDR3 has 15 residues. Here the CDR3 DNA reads TGTGCCAGTAGTCTCAGACAGCATAGCAATCAGCCCCAGCATTTT. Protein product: CASSLRQHSNQPQHF.

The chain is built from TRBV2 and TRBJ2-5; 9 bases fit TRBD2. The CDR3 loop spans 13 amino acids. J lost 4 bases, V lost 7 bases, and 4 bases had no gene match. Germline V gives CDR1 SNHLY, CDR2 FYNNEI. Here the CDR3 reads CASTTSGRETQYF. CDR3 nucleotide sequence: TGTGCCAGCACTACTAGCGGGCGAGAGACCCAGTACTTC.

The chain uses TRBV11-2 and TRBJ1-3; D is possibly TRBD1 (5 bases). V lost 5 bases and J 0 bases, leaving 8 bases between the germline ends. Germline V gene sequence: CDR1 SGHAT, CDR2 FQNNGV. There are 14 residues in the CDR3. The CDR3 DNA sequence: TGTGCCAGCAGCCGCAGGGACTCTGGAAACACCATATATTTT. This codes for CASSRRDSGNTIYF.

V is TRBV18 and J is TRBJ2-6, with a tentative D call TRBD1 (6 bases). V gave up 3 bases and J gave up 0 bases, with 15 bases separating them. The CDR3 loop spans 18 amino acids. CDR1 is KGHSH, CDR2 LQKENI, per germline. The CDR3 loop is CASSPRQVLNSGANVLTF. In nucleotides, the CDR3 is TGTGCCAGCTCACCCAGACAGGTACTAAACTCTGGGGCCAACGTCCTGACTTTC.

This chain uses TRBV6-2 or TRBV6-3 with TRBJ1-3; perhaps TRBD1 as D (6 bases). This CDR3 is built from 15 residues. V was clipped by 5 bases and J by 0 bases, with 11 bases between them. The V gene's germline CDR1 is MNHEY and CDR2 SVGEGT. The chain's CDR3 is CASSAWDISGNTIYF. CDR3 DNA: TGTGCCAGCAGTGCTTGGGACATCTCTGGAAACACCATATATTTT.

The CDR3 region has the DNA TGTGCCAGTAGTATAGATCTGGCAGGGGGGGAGCTGTTTTTT. As protein: CASSIDLAGGELFF. The rearrangement uses TRBV19 and TRBJ2-2; D may be TRBD1 (5 bases). Germline loops: CDR1 LNHDA, CDR2 SQIVND (reference sequence). V was pared by 0 bases and J by 8 bases, with 10 bases between. This CDR3 contains 14 residues. The variable domain in full, with the rest retrieved from reference TRBV19 and TRBJ2-2, is DGGITQSPKYLFRKEGQNVTLSCEQNLNHDAMYWYRQDPGQGLRLIYYSQIVNDFQKGDIAEGYSVSREKKESFPLTVTSAQKNPTAFYLCASSIDLAGGELFFGEGSRLTVL.

The CDR3 sequence is CASSHGDYNEQFF. CDR3 DNA sequence: TGTGCCAGCAGTCACGGAGATTACAATGAGCAGTTCTTC. The chain couples TRBV3-1 (or the pseudogene TRBV3-2) to TRBJ2-1; D unclear. Germline CDR1 is LGHDT and CDR2 is YNNKEL (reference sequence). Trimming left V 6 bases short and J 4 bases short, with 10 bases between. The CDR3 is made up of 13 amino acids.

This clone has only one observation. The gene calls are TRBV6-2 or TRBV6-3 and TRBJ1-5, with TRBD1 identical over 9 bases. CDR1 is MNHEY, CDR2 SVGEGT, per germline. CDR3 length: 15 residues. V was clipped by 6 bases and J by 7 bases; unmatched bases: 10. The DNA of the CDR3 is TGTGCCAGCAGCCCCAGTACAGGGGGCGGACAGCCCCAGCATTTT. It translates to CASSPSTGGGQPQHF.

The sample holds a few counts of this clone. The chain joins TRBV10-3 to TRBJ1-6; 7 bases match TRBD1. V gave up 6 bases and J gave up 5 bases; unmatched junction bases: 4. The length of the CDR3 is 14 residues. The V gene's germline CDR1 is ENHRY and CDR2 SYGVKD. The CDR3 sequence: CAISRDSNNSPLHF. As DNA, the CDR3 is TGTGCCATCAGCCGGGACAGTAATAATTCACCCCTCCACTTT.

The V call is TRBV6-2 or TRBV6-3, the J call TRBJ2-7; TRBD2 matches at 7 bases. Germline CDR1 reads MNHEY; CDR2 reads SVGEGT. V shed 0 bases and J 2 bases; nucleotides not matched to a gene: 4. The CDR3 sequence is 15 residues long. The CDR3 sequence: CASSYSGTTAYEQYF. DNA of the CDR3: TGTGCCAGCAGTTACTCGGGGACTACCGCCTACGAGCAGTACTTC.

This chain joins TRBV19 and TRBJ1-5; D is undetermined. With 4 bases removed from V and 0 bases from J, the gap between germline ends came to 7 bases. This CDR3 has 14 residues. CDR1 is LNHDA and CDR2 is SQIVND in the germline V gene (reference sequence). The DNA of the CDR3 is TGTGCCAGTAGTACCACAGATAGCAATCAGCCCCAGCATTTT. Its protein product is CASSTTDSNQPQHF.

The CDR3 sequence: CSGQEGANEGYTF. CDR3 coding DNA: TGCAGCGGCCAGGAAGGGGCTAATGAAGGCTACACCTTC. The chain combines TRBV29-1 with TRBJ1-2, with D possibly being TRBD1 (5 bases). This CDR3 has 13 residues. Germline-derived CDR1 and CDR2 are SQVTM and ANQGSEA. V shed 7 bases and J shed 8 bases, with 20 bases lying between them.

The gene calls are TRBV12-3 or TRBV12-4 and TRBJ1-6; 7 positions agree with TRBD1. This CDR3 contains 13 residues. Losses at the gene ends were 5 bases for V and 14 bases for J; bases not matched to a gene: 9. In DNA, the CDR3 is TGTGCCAGCAGTCAGGGGGGATCCGCGGCCCTCCACTTT. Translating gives CASSQGGSAALHF.

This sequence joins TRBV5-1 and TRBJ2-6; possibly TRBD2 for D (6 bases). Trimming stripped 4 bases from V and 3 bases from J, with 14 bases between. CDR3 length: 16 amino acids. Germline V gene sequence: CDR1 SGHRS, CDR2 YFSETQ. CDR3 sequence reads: CASSIDPAGGANVLTF. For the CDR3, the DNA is TGCGCCAGCAGCATAGACCCAGCGGGTGGGGCCAACGTCCTGACTTTC.

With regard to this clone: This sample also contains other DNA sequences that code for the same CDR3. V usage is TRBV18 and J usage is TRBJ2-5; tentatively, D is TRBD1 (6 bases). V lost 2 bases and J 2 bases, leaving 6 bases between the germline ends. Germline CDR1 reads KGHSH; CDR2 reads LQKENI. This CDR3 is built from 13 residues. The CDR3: CASSPGQQETQYF. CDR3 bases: TGTGCCAGCTCACCAGGACAGCAAGAGACCCAGTACTTC.